This T cell receptor (beta chain) is from a study of shared clonotypes between healthy human individuals. Whole-study context: In total, the donors were a couple of women and a few men aged 18 to 49. Whole-study findings and limits: A generally larger estimated richness was seen in naive subsets than in memory subsets.

Assay runs were performed at deep level. Replicate PCRs run on sorted subsets employed 200 ng DNA, approximately 30,000 T cell genomes. The repertoire was sequenced with immunoSEQ multiplex PCR; TCRdb's copy has only in-frame clones and lacks some. This sample yields 1 million to 1.2 million clones, of which around three quarters are seen a single time; 0.89% belongs to the top ten. Looked up from germline, CDR1 is MGHRA and CDR2 is YSYEKL. V shed 5 bases, J shed 4 bases, and the junction held 12 bases outside the gene matches. This CDR3 comprises 16 residues. In regard to this clone: What it recognizes is unknown.

The sequence derives from a young man in good health. Some clones in this sample may be carry-over from other donors' samples. V usage is TRBV4-1 and J usage is TRBJ2-7; 9 nucleotides match TRBD1. Input material: memory CD4+ T cells from PBMCs. Noted subset: CD45RA-negative fraction. CDR3 amino acids: CASSKVTGGAWYEQYF. As DNA, the CDR3 is TGCGCCAGCAGCAAAGTCACAGGGGGCGCTTGGTACGAGCAGTACTTC.